This T cell receptor (beta chain) appears in the sequencing data of a study of blood T cells in healthy people across ages (dated by TCRdb to about 2015). With regard to the full study: In model experiments, template switching captured about one uniquely barcoded TCR beta cDNA molecule for every two T cells. The study measured age-related changes in TCR beta repertoire diversity using deep sequencing normalized with unique cDNA molecular identifiers. The donors were divided into four age groups: young (average approximately 17 years), middle-aged (about 40), aged (about 61) and long-lived (roughly 88). To avoid experimental bias, donors of different ages were randomly spread across the sequencing lanes. The study analyzed two additional independent replicas of 1 million unique cDNA reads from the same blood draw for two donors, one aged 18 to 29 and one aged 80 or older.

From the germline V gene (reference sequence), CDR1 is MNHEY and CDR2 is SMNVEV. Between the V and J ends, shortened by 3 bases and 2 bases respectively, the junction contains 11 bases. Counted from cysteine to phenylalanine, this CDR3 has 14 amino acids. CDR3 DNA is the only sequence kept; it has 42 bases, read in frame from the first base. Libraries were built with 5' RACE. The sequencer listed for this sample is Illumina HiSeq 2500. A second PCR of about 6 to 11 cycles was performed with a sample-barcoded 5' primer and a J-beta primer mix. Each TCR beta cDNA molecule received a unique molecular identifier from a template-switch 5' adaptor carrying 12 random nucleotides. Each sample yielded at least 2.5 million CDR3-containing paired-end reads. First-strand cDNA was synthesized from all RNA with the Mint cDNA synthesis kit, primed by a TRBC-specific oligonucleotide. Following uracil-DNA glycosylase treatment, a first 18-cycle PCR with universal primers M1SS and BC2_uni_R was performed on all cDNA. The paper's processing steps were these. Each sample was normalized by randomly selecting 1 million high-quality reads, each carrying a distinct molecular identifier. Instead of being binned into consensus sequences, reads that shared molecular identifiers were thrown out. MiTCR, with a Q25 quality threshold and the strictest error-elimination algorithm, was used for CDR3 identification, clonotype clustering and error correction. A nonparametric unseen species model using Euler transformation provided a lower-bound estimate of total TCR beta diversity. In TCRdb, the public reads were trimmed at Q25 with fastp and aligned with MiXCR, with productive beta chains retained. Rows with a matching CDR3 protein are joined into one entry that keeps the most common DNA and genes. In this record, the V and J calls reflect TCRdb's handling and not the investigators' own analysis. The sample contains hundreds of thousands of distinct CDR3 sequences, about 59% of them found a single time. The ten largest clonotypes hold about 27% of the sample.

Donors were approximately 42 systemically healthy Caucasian individuals from Russia aged roughly 6 to 95 years. Roughly 9 milliliters of peripheral blood were drawn from each donor into EDTA-treated Vacutainer tubes. PBMCs were isolated by Ficoll-Paque density-gradient centrifugation, with at least 7 million obtained per sample. Total RNA was extracted from PBMCs with Trizol reagent, with at least 6 micrograms obtained per sample. For every donor, flow cytometry on a PBMC aliquot measured the percentage of naive CD45RAhigh/CD27high T cells. On this clonotype itself: Its antigen remains undetermined. Qualities for individual bases were not recorded, and no much larger clone is one base off.

Study-wide conclusions, independent of this receptor: Since profiling was done on bulk unsorted PBMCs, naive and antigen-experienced compartments could not be conclusively compared. As age increased, observed TCR beta diversity per million T cells dropped in a roughly linear way, and a significant reduction was already evident by age about 36. Total diversity estimates from one million sequenced T cells were considered lower bounds and underestimates. The long-lived group showed more naive CD4+ T cells, fewer expanded clones and increased TCR diversity than the aged group, suggesting age selection. The percentage of naive T cells measured by flow cytometry correlated strongly with observed TCR beta diversity. Because donor CMV infection status was unknown, age-related changes in expanded clonotypes were potentially confounded.

This TCR derives from a man aged 30 to 39 in good health. Sample: blood. The V gene is TRBV27 and the J gene is TRBJ2-7; TRBD1 is perhaps the D gene, given 6 matching bases. CDR3 protein: CASSFGGAPYEQYF. The nucleotide sequence is TGTGCCAGCAGTTTTGGGGGCGCACCCTACGAGCAGTACTTC.